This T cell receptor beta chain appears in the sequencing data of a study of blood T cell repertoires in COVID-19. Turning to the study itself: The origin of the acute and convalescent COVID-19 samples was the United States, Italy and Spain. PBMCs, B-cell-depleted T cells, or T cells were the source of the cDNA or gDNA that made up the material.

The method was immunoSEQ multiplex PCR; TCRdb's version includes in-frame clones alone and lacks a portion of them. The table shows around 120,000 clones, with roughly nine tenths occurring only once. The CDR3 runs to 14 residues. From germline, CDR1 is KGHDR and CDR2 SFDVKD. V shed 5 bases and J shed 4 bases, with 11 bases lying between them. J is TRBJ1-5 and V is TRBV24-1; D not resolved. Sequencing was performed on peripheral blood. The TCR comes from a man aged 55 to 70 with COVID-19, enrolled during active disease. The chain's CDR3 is CATSAHGLNQPQHF. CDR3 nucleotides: TGTGCCACCAGTGCGCACGGTCTAAATCAGCCCCAGCATTTT.